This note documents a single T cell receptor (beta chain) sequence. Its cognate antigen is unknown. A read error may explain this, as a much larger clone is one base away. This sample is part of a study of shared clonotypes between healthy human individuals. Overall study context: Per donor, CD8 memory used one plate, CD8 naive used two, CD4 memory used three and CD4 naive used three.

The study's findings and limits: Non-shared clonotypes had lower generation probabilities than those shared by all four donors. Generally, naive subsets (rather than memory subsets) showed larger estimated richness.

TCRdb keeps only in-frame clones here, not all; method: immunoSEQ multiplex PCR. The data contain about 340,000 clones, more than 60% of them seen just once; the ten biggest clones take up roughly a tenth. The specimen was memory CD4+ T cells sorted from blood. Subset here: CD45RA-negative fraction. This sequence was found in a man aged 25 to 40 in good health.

The CDR3 sequence: CASSLVRSGANVLTF. DNA for the CDR3: TGTGCCAGCAGCCTCGTCAGGTCTGGGGCCAACGTCCTGACTTTC. V is TRBV11-2 and J is TRBJ2-6, with unresolved D. The V gene lost 5 bases and the J gene lost 1 base, with 9 bases spanning the gap. The CDR3 loop spans 15 amino acids. The V gene's germline CDR1 is SGHAT and CDR2 FQNNGV.